The 24 T cell receptor beta chains below were found in one sample sequenced in a study of siplizumab effects on memory and regulatory T cells. TCRdb's copy holds only in-frame clones and misses some; the assay was immunoSEQ multiplex PCR. Found here are about 100,000 clones, 85% to 95% of them singletons; the top ten hold 1% to 1.5%. The sample was non-Treg CD4+ T cells sorted from blood. The receptors come from a human donor in good health.

The V and J genes are TRBV11-2 and TRBJ2-3, with D tentatively TRBD2 (5 bases). The CDR3 loop spans 12 amino acids. CDR1 and CDR2 (germline): SGHAT, FQNNGV. The germline V and J ends were trimmed by 8 bases and 1 base, with 7 bases remaining between them. The CDR3, as DNA: TGTGCCAGCGGGAGAGGCACAGATACGCAGTATTTT. Protein sequence: CASGRGTDTQYF.

The chain is built from TRBV11-2 and TRBJ2-3; 7 bases agree with TRBD1. This CDR3 has 15 amino acids. V shed 5 bases, J shed 1 base, and the junction held 6 bases outside the gene matches. Per the germline V gene, CDR1 is SGHAT and CDR2 is FQNNGV. The CDR3: CASSRGTVRTDTQYF. For the CDR3, the DNA is TGTGCCAGCAGCCGAGGGACAGTTCGCACAGATACGCAGTATTTT. Full variable domain (remainder filled in from reference TRBV11-2 and TRBJ2-3): EAGVAQSPRYKIIEKRQSVAFWCNPISGHATLYWYQQILGQGPKLLIQFQNNGVVDDSQLPKDRFSAERLKGVDSTLKIQPAKLEDSAVYLCASSRGTVRTDTQYFGPGTRLTVL.

This clone was found a few times. The V call is TRBV6-6, the J call TRBJ1-4; D gene uncertain. V shed 6 bases and J shed 8 bases, with 7 bases lying between them. This CDR3 contains 11 residues. CDR1 and CDR2 (germline): MNHNY, SVGAGI (reference sequence). The CDR3 sequence is CASSLYEKLFF. The CDR3, as DNA: TGTGCCAGCAGCCTTTACGAAAAACTGTTTTTT.

This chain uses TRBV6-1 with TRBJ2-2, with TRBD2 matching over 7 bases. Germline CDR1 MNHNS, CDR2 SASEGT. The CDR3 runs to 13 residues. The ends lost 8 bases at V and 5 bases at J; junction bases unmatched: 5. This CDR3 reads CASQAGTTGELFF. CDR3 coding DNA: TGTGCCAGCCAAGCGGGAACGACCGGGGAGCTGTTTTTT.

The chain carries TRBV2 and TRBJ1-1, with TRBD1 matching over 8 bases. Germline-derived CDR1 and CDR2 are SNHLY and FYNNEI. CDR3 size: 13 residues. The V gene end was trimmed by 8 bases and the J gene end by 2 bases; junction bases not matched to a gene: 4. CDR3 nucleotide sequence: TGTGCCAGCTTCAGGGGGCCTAACACTGAAGCTTTCTTT. This gives the protein CASFRGPNTEAFF. Together with reference TRBV2 and TRBJ1-1, the CDR3 gives the full variable domain: EPEVTQTPSHQVTQMGQEVILRCVPISNHLYFYWYRQILGQKVEFLVSFYNNEISEKSEIFDDQFSVERPDGSNFTLKIRSTKLEDSAMYFCASFRGPNTEAFFGQGTRLTVV.

The V gene is TRBV6-1, the J gene TRBJ2-7, with 8 bases that match TRBD1. The CDR3 is 17 residues long. V was pared by 3 bases and J by 2 bases, with 12 bases of the junction left unmatched. In germline, CDR1 is MNHNS, CDR2 SASEGT. The CDR3 reads CASSDRYLGQAAYEQYF. CDR3 coding DNA: TGTGCCAGCAGTGACAGATACCTGGGACAGGCCGCCTACGAGCAGTACTTC.

The chain links TRBV2 to TRBJ2-1, with D possibly being TRBD1 (5 bases). The CDR3 length is 11 residues. Trimming stripped 4 bases from V and 8 bases from J, with 6 bases between. Germline CDR1 is SNHLY and CDR2 is FYNNEI. The DNA of the CDR3 is TGTGCCAGCAGTGGGACATATGAGCAGTTCTTC. This sequence encodes CASSGTYEQFF.

The CDR3 sequence: CAISESIPGGGNQPQHF. CDR3 nucleotides: TGTGCCATCAGTGAATCCATCCCAGGGGGCGGCAATCAGCCCCAGCATTTT. This sequence joins TRBV10-3 and TRBJ1-5, with TRBD1 identical over 8 bases. The germline CDR1 and CDR2 sequences are ENHRY and SYGVKD. Trimming cost V 3 bases and J 2 bases; bases outside gene matches: 9. This CDR3 region has 17 residues.

This sequence joins TRBV18 and TRBJ2-5; weak D call: TRBD1 (5 bases). The germline gives CDR1 KGHSH, CDR2 LQKENI. Trimming shortened V by 2 bases and J by 5 bases, and 6 bases separated the two germline ends. The CDR3 length is 12 residues. The CDR3 DNA reads as TGTGCCAGCTCACCAGGGGCCGAGACCCAGTACTTC. It translates to CASSPGAETQYF.

The V and J genes are TRBV18 and TRBJ2-1; 11 bases match TRBD2. Trimming cost V 10 bases and J 10 bases; bases outside gene matches: 12. From germline, CDR1 is KGHSH and CDR2 LQKENI. The CDR3 is made up of 14 amino acids. The CDR3 spells CATSGTSGVPEQFF. The CDR3 region has the DNA TGTGCCACCAGCGGGACTAGCGGAGTTCCGGAGCAGTTCTTC.

The V call is TRBV10-3, the J call TRBJ1-3; D is perhaps TRBD1 (5 bases). The CDR3 length is 14 residues. V was cut by 7 bases and J by 4 bases, with 14 bases left in between. The germline gives CDR1 ENHRY, CDR2 SYGVKD. DNA of the CDR3: TGTGCCATCATGGGGCAGGGTGCGGGAAACACCATATATTTT. Amino acids: CAIMGQGAGNTIYF.

This clone is a singleton in its sample. This chain links TRBV5-1 with TRBJ2-3; 7 bases match TRBD2. Germline V gives CDR1 SGHRS, CDR2 YFSETQ. This CDR3 spans 14 amino acids. The V gene end was trimmed by 4 bases and the J gene end by 2 bases; junction bases not matched to a gene: 4. This CDR3 reads CASSPGLITDTQYF. The CDR3 nucleotides read TGCGCCAGCAGCCCGGGACTAATCACAGATACGCAGTATTTT.

This clone was seen only once. The chain couples TRBV2 to TRBJ2-1, with D possibly matching TRBD2 (7 bases). Germline CDR1 reads SNHLY; CDR2 reads FYNNEI. Trimming removed 10 bases at V and 7 bases at J, with 23 bases between. The length of the CDR3 is 15 residues. The CDR3 DNA reads TGTGCCACCCCGGCGGGGGCTAGCGAGCCAAATGAGCAGTTCTTC. Translated: CATPAGASEPNEQFF.

The V call is TRBV7-8, the J call TRBJ1-5; D unclear. V lost 5 bases to trimming and J lost 3 bases, with 8 bases between them. CDR1 and CDR2 from the germline V gene are SGHVS and FQNEAQ. The CDR3 runs 13 residues. The CDR3 spells CASSPLANQPQHF. The DNA of the CDR3 is TGTGCCAGCAGCCCCTTAGCCAATCAGCCCCAGCATTTT.

CDR3 nucleotides: TGTGCCAGCAGCACCGGGACATTACCGCCCTGGGATGAAAAACTGTTTTTT. It codes for CASSTGTLPPWDEKLFF. The chain uses TRBV21-1 and TRBJ1-4; TRBD1 reflects the table's D call only, with no check against the DNA. TRBV21-1 is deemed a pseudogene. The length of the CDR3 is 17 residues.

The sample holds one count of this clone. The rearrangement joins TRBV2 to TRBJ1-6, with 7 bases matching TRBD1. Germline V lookup: CDR1 SNHLY, CDR2 FYNNEI. The CDR3 has 17 residues. The junction had 6 bases not matched to a gene; V was cut back by 4 bases and J by 0 bases. CDR3 sequence (DNA): TGTGCCAGCAGTGTGCGACAGGGCACCTCCTATAATTCACCCCTCCACTTT. This gives the protein CASSVRQGTSYNSPLHF.

J is TRBJ1-4 and V is TRBV4-1; 7 nucleotides align to TRBD1. The CDR3 loop spans 16 amino acids. Unmatched junction bases numbered 12, after V lost 3 bases and J lost 8 bases. Germline V gene lookup returns CDR1 MGHRA and CDR2 YSYEKL. This chain's CDR3 is CASSHSPRGRGEKLFF. CDR3 in DNA: TGCGCCAGCAGCCATTCGCCGAGGGGGCGCGGGGAAAAACTGTTTTTT.

CDR3 protein: CASRGRDRGQYF. Written as DNA, the CDR3 is TGTGCCAGCAGAGGCCGGGACCGTGGGCAGTATTTT. The V gene is TRBV27, the J gene TRBJ2-3; D may correspond to TRBD1 or TRBD2 (5 bases each). V was cut by 6 bases and J by 11 bases, with 15 bases left in between. CDR3 length: 12 residues. Germline V CDR1 and CDR2: MNHEY, SMNVEV (reference sequence).

Here the CDR3 reads CASSGTVGNTIYF. The DNA of the CDR3 is TGTGCCAGTAGCGGGACCGTCGGAAACACCATATATTTT. The chain links TRBV19 to TRBJ1-3; a possible D gene is TRBD1 (5 bases). Germline CDR1 LNHDA, CDR2 SQIVND (reference sequence). The CDR3 consists of 13 residues. The germline V and J ends were trimmed by 6 bases and 4 bases, with 10 bases remaining between them.

The chain couples TRBV18 to TRBJ2-5; D ambiguous. This CDR3 comprises 15 residues. Trimming cost V 1 base and J 2 bases, with 11 bases left between them. Germline V gene data show CDR1 as KGHSH and CDR2 as LQKENI. This chain's CDR3 is CASSPRGNQQETQYF. CDR3 bases: TGTGCCAGCTCACCACGAGGAAACCAACAAGAGACCCAGTACTTC.

The genes are TRBV5-1 and TRBJ2-6; perhaps D is TRBD1 or TRBD2 (5 bases each). Deletions cut 6 bases from V and 2 bases from J, with 12 bases between. Germline CDR1 and CDR2: SGHRS and YFSETQ. There are 15 residues in the CDR3. The CDR3 DNA follows: TGCGCCAGCAAGGATCAGGGACCTGGGGCCAACGTCCTGACTTTC. Translation: CASKDQGPGANVLTF.

The CDR3 region is CAIGTSGDYNEQFF. The DNA for the CDR3 is TGTGCCATCGGGACTAGCGGGGATTACAATGAGCAGTTCTTC. This chain joins TRBV10-3 and TRBJ2-1; 13 bases are a match to TRBD2. This CDR3 comprises 14 residues. Germline V gives CDR1 ENHRY, CDR2 SYGVKD. V was pared by 8 bases and J by 4 bases, with 2 bases of the junction left unmatched.

The rearrangement links TRBV28 to TRBJ2-3; a possible D gene is TRBD1 (5 bases). Germline CDR1 and CDR2: MDHEN and SYDVKM. The CDR3 has 16 amino acids. V was clipped by 3 bases and J by 0 bases, with 13 bases between them. The CDR3 nucleotides are TGTGCCAGCAGTTTTCCGACAGTAATAAGCACAGATACGCAGTATTTT. This encodes CASSFPTVISTDTQYF.

This rearrangement joins TRBV18 to TRBJ2-5; 9 nucleotides align to TRBD1. Germline CDR1 reads KGHSH; CDR2 reads LQKENI. The CDR3 covers 16 residues. Trimming removed 3 bases from V and 4 bases from J; junction bases left unmatched: 9. The CDR3 region is CASSPQSGTGLETQYF. The CDR3 DNA is TGTGCCAGCTCACCGCAATCCGGGACAGGGCTAGAGACCCAGTACTTC.